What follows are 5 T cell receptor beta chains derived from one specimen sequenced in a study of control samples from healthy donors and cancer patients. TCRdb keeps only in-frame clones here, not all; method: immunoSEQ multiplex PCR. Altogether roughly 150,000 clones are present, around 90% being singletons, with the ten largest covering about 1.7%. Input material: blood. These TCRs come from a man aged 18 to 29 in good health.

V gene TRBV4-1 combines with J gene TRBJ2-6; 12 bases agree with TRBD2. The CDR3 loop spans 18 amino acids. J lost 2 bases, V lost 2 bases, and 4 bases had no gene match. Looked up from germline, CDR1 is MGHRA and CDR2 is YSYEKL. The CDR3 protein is CASSQSPSGRAGANVLTF. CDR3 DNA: TGCGCCAGCAGCCAATCCCCTAGCGGGAGGGCTGGGGCCAACGTCCTGACTTTC.

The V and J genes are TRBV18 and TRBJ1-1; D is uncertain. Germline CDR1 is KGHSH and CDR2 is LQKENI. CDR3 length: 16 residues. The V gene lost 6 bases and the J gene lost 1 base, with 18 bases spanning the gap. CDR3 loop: CASSQNHVTPNTEAFF. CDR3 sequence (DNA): TGTGCCAGCTCGCAGAACCATGTGACACCGAACACTGAAGCTTTCTTT.

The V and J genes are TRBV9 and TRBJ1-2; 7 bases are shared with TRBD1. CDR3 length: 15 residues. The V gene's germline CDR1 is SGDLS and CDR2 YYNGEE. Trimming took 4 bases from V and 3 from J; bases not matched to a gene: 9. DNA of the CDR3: TGTGCCAGCAGCACCGACATGGGGACAGACTATGGCTACACCTTC. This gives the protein CASSTDMGTDYGYTF.

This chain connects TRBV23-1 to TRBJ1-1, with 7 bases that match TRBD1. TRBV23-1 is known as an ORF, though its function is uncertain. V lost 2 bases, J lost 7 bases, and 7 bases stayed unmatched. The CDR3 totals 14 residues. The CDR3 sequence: CASSQPGQDGEAFF. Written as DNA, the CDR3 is TGCGCCAGCAGTCAACCTGGACAGGACGGTGAAGCTTTCTTT.

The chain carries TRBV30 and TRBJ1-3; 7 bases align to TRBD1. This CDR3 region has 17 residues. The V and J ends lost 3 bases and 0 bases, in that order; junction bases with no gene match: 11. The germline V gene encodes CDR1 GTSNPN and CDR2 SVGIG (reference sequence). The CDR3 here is CAWRDQQGTSSGNTIYF. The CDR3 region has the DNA TGTGCCTGGAGGGACCAACAGGGGACGAGCTCTGGAAACACCATATATTTT.